The sequence of this T cell receptor beta chain was determined in a study of CD8 T cells in ankylosing spondylitis. Findings of the study overall: Enrichment of disease-linked clones was reportedly significant in matched ankylosing spondylitis synovial fluid. Certain motif variants had earlier been reported in reactive arthritis synovial fluid and blood.

This clonotype was detected many times. The antigen is unknown. It was by quantitative 5'-RACE with molecular barcodes that TCR beta libraries were made. TCRdb called the 5' RACE reads again in MiXCR, with one record for every CDR3 protein. The table lists 180,000 or so distinct CDR3 sequences, 11% of them singletons. Sequenced: blood, either unsorted or a sorted T cell fraction (not recorded which). This TCR derives from a male donor with ankylosing spondylitis or in good health (not recorded which).

The CDR3, as DNA: TGTGCCAGCAGTTTACTAGCGGGGGTCCAAGAGACCCAGTACTTC. Amino acids: CASSLLAGVQETQYF. This rearrangement joins TRBV6-5 to TRBJ2-5; 11 bases are shared with TRBD2. The CDR3 sequence is 15 residues long. Trimming cost V 4 bases and J 1 base; bases outside gene matches: 2. CDR1 is MNHEY, CDR2 SVGAGI, per germline.